This T cell receptor beta chain was retrieved from a study of T cell responses to AZD1222 COVID-19 vaccine. Study-level points and caveats: Baseline seropositivity characterized only a handful of AZD1222 recipients. Dominant at 160-218 and 743-854, vaccine-associated CD4 TCRs also spanned spike. Donor demographics were predominantly white British with a female majority; clonal diversity may be underestimated.

Trimming pared 5 bases from V and 2 bases from J, leaving 7 bases between. CDR3 length: 12 amino acids. Sequencing used immunoSEQ multiplex PCR; TCRdb keeps in-frame clones, though not all of them. The sample gives under 200,000 clones, more than 85% of which show up once; about 3.9% is in the top ten. This clone showed up just once. The antigen is undetermined. The chain has TRBV12-3 or TRBV12-4 and TRBJ2-7; the D is unclear. This receptor was identified in an adult in good health. The starting material was peripheral blood, obtained on day 0 of AZD1222 vaccination. The CDR3 loop is CASSPSPYEQYF. The CDR3 nucleotides are TGTGCCAGCAGTCCATCCCCCTACGAGCAGTACTTC.